This T cell receptor beta chain was observed in a study of blood T cell repertoires in COVID-19. Turning to the study itself: Sites across the United States, Italy and Spain contributed samples from acute and convalescent COVID-19. The analysed material was cDNA or gDNA that came from T cells, B-cell-depleted T cells, or PBMCs.

Original analysis: Reference gene primers were amplified, and this amplification served to estimate nucleated cell counts. Produced via immunoSEQ multiplex PCR; TCRdb's table is partial and in-frame only. V, J and clone size derive from that table, while D and trimming were established from the DNA sequence. The sample carries 110,000 to 150,000 clones, 85% to 90% recorded once. CDR1 and CDR2 (germline): MGHRA, YSYEKL. The trim removed 1 base at V and 5 bases at J, leaving 7 bases unmatched. The CDR3 is 16 amino acids. This clonotype originated in a woman aged 60-70 years with acute or convalescent COVID-19. The V gene is TRBV4-1, the J gene TRBJ2-5, with 10 bases that match TRBD1. The sample consisted of peripheral blood. The CDR3 protein is CASSQGDRGWRETQYF. The DNA for the CDR3 is TGCGCCAGCAGCCAAGGGGACAGGGGTTGGAGGGAGACCCAGTACTTC.